A selection of T cell receptor beta chains follows, all from one sample in a study of T cells after yellow fever vaccination. MiXCR, run by TCRdb on the 5' RACE reads, gives a single entry per CDR3 protein. The sample records approximately 160,000 distinct CDR3 sequences, roughly 9% being singletons. The source material was CD8+ T cells sorted from PBMCs, sampled 45 days after the yellow fever booster vaccination. The origin of the receptors is a man in his late teens or twenties who received the YFV17D yellow fever vaccine. The CDR3 runs from the conserved cysteine through the conserved F or W. A row's size may be missing; if present it is once, few, many or a size class.

abundance: NA; j_gene: TRBJ2-2; v_gene: TRBV4-2; CDR3aa: CASSHGGPNTGELFF
abundance: NA; j_gene: TRBJ1-2; v_gene: TRBV5-1; CDR3aa: CASSLAGGADGYTF
abundance: NA; j_gene: TRBJ1-1; v_gene: TRBV7-9; CDR3aa: CASSEKRGVRAFF
abundance: many; j_gene: TRBJ2-7; v_gene: TRBV27; CDR3aa: CASSYETGAYEQYF
abundance: few; j_gene: TRBJ2-2; v_gene: TRBV5-1; CDR3aa: CASSPWQANTGELFF
abundance: few; j_gene: TRBJ2-2; v_gene: TRBV28; CDR3aa: CASTWQGYTGELFF
abundance: NA; j_gene: TRBJ2-5; v_gene: TRBV28; CDR3aa: CASSFFGQGVDETQYF
abundance: medium-sized; j_gene: TRBJ2-3; v_gene: TRBV13; CDR3aa: CASSFSSTDTQYF
abundance: few; j_gene: TRBJ2-5; v_gene: TRBV5-5; CDR3aa: CASSPTLSVGETQYF
abundance: few; j_gene: TRBJ2-3; v_gene: TRBV4-1; CDR3aa: CASSRRFSGTSTDTQYF
abundance: NA; j_gene: TRBJ2-2; v_gene: TRBV27; CDR3aa: CASSILAGRTGELFF
abundance: NA; j_gene: TRBJ2-1; v_gene: TRBV19; CDR3aa: CASTRGRRESSYNEQFF
abundance: NA; j_gene: TRBJ1-1; v_gene: TRBV6-5; CDR3aa: CASRHNRDRGETEAFF
abundance: few; j_gene: TRBJ2-2; v_gene: TRBV29-1; CDR3aa: CSGIPSKGTGELFF
abundance: many; j_gene: TRBJ2-1; v_gene: TRBV18; CDR3aa: CASSPVEYRYNEQFF
abundance: NA; j_gene: TRBJ1-1; v_gene: TRBV4-1; CDR3aa: CASSPSVNTEAFF
abundance: few; j_gene: TRBJ2-2; v_gene: TRBV12-3/TRBV12-4; CDR3aa: CASSPQGAVTGELFF
abundance: NA; j_gene: TRBJ1-1; v_gene: TRBV4-1; CDR3aa: CASSQGQGIRAFF
abundance: NA; j_gene: TRBJ1-1; v_gene: TRBV7-6; CDR3aa: CASSLAVGVATEAFF
abundance: NA; j_gene: TRBJ1-4; v_gene: TRBV19; CDR3aa: CASSPRTDWELFF
abundance: few; j_gene: TRBJ1-4; v_gene: TRBV7-9; CDR3aa: CASSSIRETLRDEKLFF
abundance: NA; j_gene: TRBJ2-2; v_gene: TRBV20-1; CDR3aa: CSARVRWDRVGTGELFF
abundance: few; j_gene: TRBJ2-5; v_gene: TRBV10-2; CDR3aa: CASRRANQETQYF
abundance: few; j_gene: TRBJ2-5; v_gene: TRBV15; CDR3aa: CATSGGTRLYQETQYF
abundance: NA; j_gene: TRBJ2-1; v_gene: TRBV10-1; CDR3aa: CASSEGRNEQFF
abundance: NA; j_gene: TRBJ2-3; v_gene: TRBV9; CDR3aa: CASSPTGGLALDTQYF
abundance: NA; j_gene: TRBJ1-1; v_gene: TRBV27; CDR3aa: CASSFVGMGTEAFF
abundance: few; j_gene: TRBJ1-1; v_gene: TRBV7-9; CDR3aa: CASSFGTGRNTEAFF
abundance: NA; j_gene: TRBJ1-2; v_gene: TRBV27; CDR3aa: CASSLSVGQIYGYTF
abundance: NA; j_gene: TRBJ1-1; v_gene: TRBV19; CDR3aa: CASSIVARGQTEAFF
abundance: few; j_gene: TRBJ1-5; v_gene: TRBV5-6; CDR3aa: CASSRRGVGAGPQHF
abundance: NA; j_gene: TRBJ1-1; v_gene: TRBV7-9; CDR3aa: CASSLDRAPEAFF
abundance: NA; j_gene: TRBJ2-1; v_gene: TRBV4-1; CDR3aa: CASSLDRTSGTFNEQFF
abundance: few; j_gene: TRBJ1-2; v_gene: TRBV5-1; CDR3aa: CASSLGQGVLRDGYTF
abundance: few; j_gene: TRBJ1-1; v_gene: TRBV25-1; CDR3aa: CASSSPGSTGTEAFF
abundance: medium-sized; j_gene: TRBJ1-2; v_gene: TRBV11-2; CDR3aa: CASSSGTGSGYTF
abundance: NA; j_gene: TRBJ2-7; v_gene: TRBV30; CDR3aa: CAWSVLGSKYEQYF
abundance: NA; j_gene: TRBJ2-7; v_gene: TRBV7-9; CDR3aa: CASSSTGLSSYEQYF
abundance: many; j_gene: TRBJ1-3; v_gene: TRBV12-3/TRBV12-4; CDR3aa: CASGTGTGYGGNTIYF
abundance: NA; j_gene: TRBJ1-5; v_gene: TRBV6-1; CDR3aa: CASSDLGQRNQPQHF
abundance: NA; j_gene: TRBJ1-6; v_gene: TRBV9; CDR3aa: CASSVLTDYNSPLHF
abundance: many; j_gene: TRBJ2-1; v_gene: TRBV29-1; CDR3aa: CSVAVSGAPYNEQFF
abundance: NA; j_gene: TRBJ1-2; v_gene: TRBV6-5; CDR3aa: CASSYTDRGDGYTF
abundance: many; j_gene: TRBJ2-5; v_gene: TRBV6-5; CDR3aa: CASSGLETQYF
abundance: NA; j_gene: TRBJ2-5; v_gene: TRBV7-3; CDR3aa: CASSLSRGRGQETQYF
abundance: NA; j_gene: TRBJ2-5; v_gene: TRBV7-9; CDR3aa: CASSLAGVYQETQYF
abundance: NA; j_gene: TRBJ2-2; v_gene: TRBV29-1; CDR3aa: CSVGGLAVTGELFF
abundance: NA; j_gene: TRBJ2-7; v_gene: TRBV5-5; CDR3aa: CASSPGAGVYF
abundance: many; j_gene: TRBJ2-7; v_gene: TRBV6-2/TRBV6-3; CDR3aa: CASGRQAYYEQYF
abundance: NA; j_gene: TRBJ2-5; v_gene: TRBV25-1; CDR3aa: CASSDLADQYF
abundance: NA; j_gene: TRBJ2-7; v_gene: TRBV20-1; CDR3aa: CSASENMLPYEQYF
abundance: few; j_gene: TRBJ1-2; v_gene: TRBV4-1; CDR3aa: CASSQDSGDYGYTF